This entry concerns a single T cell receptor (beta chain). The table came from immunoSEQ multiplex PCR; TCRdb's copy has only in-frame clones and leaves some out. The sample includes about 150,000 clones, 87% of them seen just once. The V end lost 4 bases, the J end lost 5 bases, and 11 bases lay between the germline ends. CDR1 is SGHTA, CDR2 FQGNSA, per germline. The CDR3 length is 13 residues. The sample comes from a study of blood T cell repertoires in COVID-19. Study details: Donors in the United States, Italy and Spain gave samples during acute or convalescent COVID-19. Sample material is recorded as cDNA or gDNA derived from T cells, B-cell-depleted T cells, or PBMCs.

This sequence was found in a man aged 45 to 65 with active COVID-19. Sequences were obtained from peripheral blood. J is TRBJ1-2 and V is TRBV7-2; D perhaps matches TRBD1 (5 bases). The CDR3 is CASSSGGEYGYTF. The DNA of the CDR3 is TGTGCCAGCAGCTCCGGGGGGGAATATGGCTACACCTTC.